This TCR beta chain appears in the sequencing data of a study of OX40 agonist ivuxolimab in advanced cancers. Profiled with immunoSEQ multiplex PCR; TCRdb holds only in-frame clones, not every one. The sample lists over 25,000 clones, 65% to 80% occurring once. V lost 6 bases and J 2 bases, leaving 16 bases between the germline ends. The CDR3 covers 16 residues. Germline CDR1 MDHEN, CDR2 SYDVKM. J is TRBJ2-2 and V is TRBV28; tentatively, D is TRBD2 (5 bases). The starting material was CD4+ or CD8+ T cells sorted from blood, obtained in a trial of the OX40 agonist ivuxolimab. The TCR was taken from an adult with an advanced solid tumor such as melanoma, head and neck, liver or kidney cancer. The CDR3 region is CASSPVGRTNTGELFF. The CDR3 bases are TGTGCCAGCAGCCCCGTAGGGAGAACCAACACCGGGGAGCTGTTTTTT. The complete variable domain, with remaining parts taken from reference TRBV28 and TRBJ2-2, reads DVKVTQSSRYLVKRTGEKVFLECVQDMDHENMFWYRQDPGLGLRLIYFSYDVKMKEKGDIPEGYSVSREKKERFSLILESASTNQTSMYLCASSPVGRTNTGELFFGEGSRLTVL.